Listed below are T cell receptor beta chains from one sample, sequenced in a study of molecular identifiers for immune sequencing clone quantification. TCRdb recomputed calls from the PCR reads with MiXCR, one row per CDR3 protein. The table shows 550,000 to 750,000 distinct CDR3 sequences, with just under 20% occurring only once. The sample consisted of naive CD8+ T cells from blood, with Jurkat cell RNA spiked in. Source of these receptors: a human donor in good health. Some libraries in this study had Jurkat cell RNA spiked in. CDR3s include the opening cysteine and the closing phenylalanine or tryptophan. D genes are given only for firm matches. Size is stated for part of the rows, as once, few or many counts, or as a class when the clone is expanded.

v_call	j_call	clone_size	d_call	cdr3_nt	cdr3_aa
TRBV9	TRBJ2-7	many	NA	TGTGCCAGCAGCTCAGGACAGATCTCCTACGAGCAGTACTTC	CASSSGQISYEQYF
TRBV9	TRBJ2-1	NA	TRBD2	TGTGCCAGCAGCGTAGTCGGCCTAGCGGGAGCTTACCAGTTCTTC	CASSVVGLAGAYQFF
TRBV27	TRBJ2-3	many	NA	TGTGCCACCGAACGTCCAGGGGCAGATACGCAGTATTTT	CATERPGADTQYF
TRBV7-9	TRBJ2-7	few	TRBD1	TGTGCCAGCAGCAGCTTAGGTGTACAGGGGGCGCAGGAGCAGTACTTC	CASSSLGVQGAQEQYF
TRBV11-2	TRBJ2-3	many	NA	TGTGCCAGCAGCTTCGAGCTGTCGGATACGCAGTATTTT	CASSFELSDTQYF
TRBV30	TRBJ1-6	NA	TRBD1	TGTGCCTGGAGTTATGGACAGGGGGCCGGTAATTCACCCCTCCACTTT	CAWSYGQGAGNSPLHF
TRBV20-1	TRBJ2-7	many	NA	TGCAGTGCTAGAGGGACCCACGCCTACGAGCAGTACTTC	CSARGTHAYEQYF
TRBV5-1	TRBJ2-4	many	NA	TGCGCCAGCAGCTTGACAGGTCAAAACATTCAGTACTTC	CASSLTGQNIQYF
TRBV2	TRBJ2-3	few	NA	TGTGCCAGCGAAGTGGTAGATACGCAGTATTTT	CASEVVDTQYF
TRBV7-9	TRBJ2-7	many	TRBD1	TGTGCCAGCAGTTGGAACCGCCGACAGGGGGCTTCCTACGAGCAGTACTTC	CASSWNRRQGASYEQYF
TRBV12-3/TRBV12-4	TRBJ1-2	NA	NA	TGTGCCAGCAGTCCTCCGGGACACCGACTCTATGGCTACACCTTC	CASSPPGHRLYGYTF
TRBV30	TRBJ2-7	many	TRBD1	TGTGCCTGGAGCGGACAGGAGTCGTCCTACGAGCAGTACTTC	CAWSGQESSYEQYF
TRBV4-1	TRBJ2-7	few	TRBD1	TGCGCCAGCAGCCATGGACAGGACACCTACGAGCAGTACTTC	CASSHGQDTYEQYF